This T cell receptor (beta chain) was captured by sequencing in a study of molecular identifiers for immune sequencing clone quantification. Study-wide points: Barcodes shared by identical TCR molecules could lead to underestimated sizes of highly expanded clones. Some 970,000 naive cells reportedly did not prevent detection of spiked Jurkat TCR RNA from one cell.

This clonotype was observed a few times. The target antigen is unknown. Naive CD8 sequencing libraries were generated from around 20,000 to 990,000 sorted cells, with 10%, 30% or 50% RNA as input. In the sort, naive CD8 T cells were defined as CD8+CD4-CCR7+CD45RA+. Germline trimming cut 5 bases from V and 2 bases from J; bases unmatched to any gene: 3. The length of the CDR3 is 16 residues. The germline V gene encodes CDR1 SGHAT and CDR2 FQNNGV. Using its own MiXCR run on the PCR reads, TCRdb lists one record per CDR3 protein. The sample includes about 640,000 distinct CDR3 sequences, 15% to 20% of them seen just once.

The chain employs TRBV11-2 and TRBJ2-6, with 10 bases aligning to TRBD1. The sequenced sample was naive CD8+ T cells from blood, with Jurkat cell RNA spiked in. Subset denoted: FACS-sorted CD8+CD4-CCR7+CD45RA+ naive T cells. The receptor comes from a human donor in good health. Some libraries in this study had Jurkat cell RNA spiked in. The CDR3 loop reads CASSPTGGPGANVLTF. In DNA, the CDR3 is TGTGCCAGCAGCCCGACAGGGGGCCCTGGGGCCAACGTCCTGACTTTC.